Sequencing of this T cell receptor (beta chain) was carried out in a study of blood T cell repertoires in COVID-19. Germline-derived CDR1 and CDR2 are MDHEN and SYDVKM. CDR3 length equals 14 residues. V lost 2 bases to trimming and J lost 5 bases, with 9 bases between them. Seattle cases were enrolled at active infection and followed longitudinally. Authors' processing steps: Estimates of nucleated cell counts were drawn from the amplification of reference gene primers. Profiling relied on immunoSEQ multiplex PCR, and the TCRdb table lists in-frame clones only, not all of them. From that table come the V and J calls and clone size; the DNA was used to work out D and trimming. The table shows about 260,000 clones, with around 92% occurring only once.

The sample taken for sequencing was peripheral blood. This sequence joins TRBV28 and TRBJ2-2, with D perhaps matching TRBD1 (6 bases). The TCR originated in a person aged 18-30 years with COVID-19, enrolled during active disease. The CDR3, as DNA: TGTGCCAGCAGTTTACCGAGGGGGACCGGGGAGCTGTTTTTT. It yields the protein CASSLPRGTGELFF.